This TCR beta chain originates from a study of T cell responses to AZD1222 COVID-19 vaccine. The V gene's germline CDR1 is MDHEN and CDR2 SYDVKM. Germline trimming cut 5 bases from V and 2 bases from J; bases unmatched to any gene: 5. The CDR3 loop spans 15 amino acids. Of note for this clone: Its antigen is as yet unknown.

Study-wide points: With dominance at 160-218 and 743-854, vaccine-associated CD4 TCRs spanned spike. Donors were chiefly white British, with a greater number of females, and clonal diversity was perhaps underestimated. Reportedly, nearly half of unique spike TCRs recognized epitopes outside B.1.351/B.1.1.7 mutations.

Data came from immunoSEQ multiplex PCR; TCRdb stores just in-frame clones and leaves some out. Altogether 140,000 to 150,000 clones are present, approximately 90% being singletons, with the ten largest covering approximately 3.7%. This sequence joins TRBV28 and TRBJ2-7, with 11 bases lining up with TRBD2. The sample was peripheral blood, taken 28 days after the second AZD1222 dose. This sequence was found in an adult who received the AZD1222 COVID-19 vaccine. Here the CDR3 reads CASSPQLAGAYEQYF. The CDR3 bases are TGTGCCAGCAGTCCACAACTAGCGGGAGCCTACGAGCAGTACTTC.